The text below deals with one T cell receptor beta chain. In this sample, this clonotype turned up many times. The antigen it recognizes is unknown. No base-level quality is on record; no much larger clone is a single base apart. The sample originates from a study of early T cells in non-severe SARS-CoV-2 infection (dated by TCRdb to the early 2020s). Notes on the research overall: TCR sequencing used bulk RNA from unsorted whole blood, so alpha and beta chains could not be paired.

The study was a case-control design nested within a healthcare worker cohort in London, UK, with weekly nasopharyngeal swab PCR tests and blood sampling. Healthcare workers were recruited during the week of the UK lockdown, between 23 and 31 March 2020, and followed weekly for up to roughly 16 weeks. To prepare the library, 5' RACE was applied. Sequencing took place on a NextSeq 500. In the TCR library protocol, unique molecular identifiers were attached to individual cDNA molecules to correct for PCR bias and sequencing error. Both TCR alpha and beta chains were sequenced, and tight co-correlation was observed between alpha and beta sequence abundances in each sample. From the authors' description of their analysis: V gene, J gene and CDR3 annotation of TCR sequences was performed with Decombinator V4. TCRs were defined as expanded if a significant change between any two time points was detected under a Poisson model with p below 0.0001. Abundances of TCRs were expressed as counts per million after normalisation to the total number of TCRs sequenced in each sample. MAIT TCRs were defined by TRAV1-2 paired with TRAJ12, TRAJ20 or TRAJ33, and iNKT TCRs by TRAV10 paired with TRAJ18. VDJdb, accessed 1 November 2021, was searched for CMV, EBV and SARS-CoV-2 annotated TCRs, with TCRs annotated for multiple antigens excluded. TCRdb cleaned the public reads at Q25 with fastp, built clones with MiXCR and kept in-frame beta chains. Rows are unified per CDR3 protein, each entry keeping the most common DNA and genes. Here the V and J calls rest on TCRdb's processing, not on the authors' analysis. This sample is represented by approximately 69,000 distinct CDR3 sequences; about 10% of them were singletons. In total, the top ten clones hold around 6.7% of the sample.

V is trimmed back by 3 bases and J by 2 bases, and the junction contains 0 bases that no gene match accounts for. Sequences MRHNA (CDR1) and SNTAGT (CDR2) are obtained from the germline V gene. The CDR3, cysteine through phenylalanine, is 15 amino acids long. The CDR3 DNA has 45 bases and is translated from base 1. Paper-wide results and their limitations: VDJdb matching was skewed toward anti-spike CD8 responses, so virus-specific expansions were likely underestimated and private and CD4 specificities were missed.

The rearranged segments are TRBV6-4 and TRBJ2-1, with 11 bases matching TRBD2. The specimen was whole blood. The receptor comes from an adult who was a healthcare worker with PCR-confirmed SARS-CoV-2 infection or an uninfected control (not recorded which). The CDR3 protein is CASSELAGAYNEQFF. Read as DNA, the sequence is TGTGCCAGCAGTGAACTAGCGGGAGCCTACAATGAGCAGTTCTTC.